The TCR beta chain described here comes from a study of molecular identifiers for immune sequencing clone quantification. The CDR3 is 15 amino acids. V gave up 6 bases and J gave up 1 base; unmatched junction bases: 6. Each CDR3 protein gets one entry after TCRdb re-called the PCR reads with MiXCR. The sample lists some 680,000 distinct CDR3 sequences, roughly 27% seen once, with about 0.84% in the top ten. Study-level points and caveats: Clones that had above 20 RNA copies took up over 99% of effector molecules but under 1% in naive cells.

As for this clonotype: Its cognate antigen is unknown.

The receptor comes from a human donor in good health. Some libraries in this study had Jurkat cell RNA spiked in. The chain has TRBV12-3 or TRBV12-4 and TRBJ1-1; 9 nucleotides align to TRBD1. The sequencing sample was made of naive CD8+ T cells from blood, with Jurkat cell RNA spiked in. As to subset: FACS-sorted CD8+CD4-CCR7+CD45RA+ naive T cells. The CDR3 DNA is TGTGCCAGCAGGGACGGGGGACAGGGGAACACTGAAGCTTTCTTT. Its translation: CASRDGGQGNTEAFF.